This T cell receptor (beta chain) was documented in a study of PD-1 blockade in classical Hodgkin lymphoma. Points from the study as a whole: For complete responders, baseline diversity was comparable to that of newly diagnosed patients. Compared with baseline, CD4+ but not CD8+ TCR diversity had risen significantly by C4D1. With respect to the repertoire differences, their causes, possibly disease activity or prior therapy, remain undefined.

Relapse after autologous stem cell transplantation occurred in every patient, and brentuximab vedotin exposure varied. There are 16 residues in the CDR3. Germline V lookup: CDR1 ENHRY, CDR2 SYGVKD. Trimming cost V 4 bases and J 0 bases, with 15 bases left between them. On this clone itself: Its target is not known.

Sequencing used immunoSEQ multiplex PCR; TCRdb keeps in-frame clones, though not all of them. The data hold 89,000 or so clones, with around 90% observed a single time. The receptor was derived from a human donor with classical Hodgkin lymphoma. Sequenced here: peripheral blood mononuclear cells (PBMCs), sampled before the second cycle of nivolumab. The chain couples TRBV10-3 to TRBJ1-1; D gene unclear. The chain's CDR3 is CAISGSGARMNTEAFF. CDR3 coding DNA: TGTGCCATCAGTGGTTCGGGAGCTAGGATGAACACTGAAGCTTTCTTT.